Detailed here is one T cell receptor beta chain. Its matching antigen is unknown. Regarding time point: newly diagnosed GD, antithyroid drugs for less than 3 months. PBMC RNA served as the TCR library source. According to the study, TCR beta libraries were built with iRepertoire HTBI primers and CDR3-region Arm-PCR. MiXCR was run by TCRdb on the multiplex PCR reads, yielding one entry per CDR3 protein. This sample has about 430,000 distinct CDR3 sequences; 15% occur once, and the top ten carry over 7.5%. The sample comes from a study of regulatory T cells in long-lasting Graves disease. Study-level points and caveats: Persistent Graves' patients showed less TCR diversity than newly diagnosed patients showed.

This sample was shared with a second study, whose subject was T cells in Graves' hyperthyroidism and ophthalmopathy. From that second work: The HTBI primer set was used in a first-round RT-PCR of the TCR CDR3. From stable hyperthyroidism, ophthalmopathy was separated by a 13 V-J model.

The TCR comes from a woman aged 35 to 49 with Graves disease. Sample: peripheral blood mononuclear cells (PBMCs), taken at new diagnosis, from a patient treated with antithyroid drugs.

The CDR3 region is CSAKKGADTQYF. The DNA of the CDR3 is TGCAGTGCTAAAAAAGGAGCAGATACGCAGTATTTT. The V call is TRBV20-1, the J call TRBJ2-3; D gene unclear. CDR1 and CDR2 (germline): DFQATT, SNEGSKA (reference sequence). The CDR3 has 12 amino acids. Trimming removed 4 bases at V and 4 bases at J, with 9 bases between.